This is a list of T cell receptor beta chains from one sample in a study of control samples from healthy donors and cancer patients. Using immunoSEQ multiplex PCR, the repertoire was profiled, and TCRdb retains in-frame clones only, with some absent. The table has 35,000 to 50,000 clones, around 87% seen once. Material: PBMCs. The source of these receptors is a woman aged 55-70 years with lung cancer. Each CDR3 is given with its conserved first and last residue. The D gene is left open where the match is weak. Size tells how often a clone was seen (once, few, many) or the class of an expanded clone, and some rows leave it out.

d_gene,abundance,j_gene,v_gene,CDR3nt,CDR3aa
TRBD2,.,TRBJ2-3,TRBV11-2,TGTGCCAGCAGCCGTCTAGCGGGACTCACAGATACGCAGTATTTT,CASSRLAGLTDTQYF
.,.,TRBJ2-2,TRBV5-6,TGTGCCAGCAGCGGACCGGGAGAAAGAACCGGGGAGCTGTTTTTT,CASSGPGERTGELFF
.,.,TRBJ1-1,TRBV18,TGTGCCAGCTCACGGGGGACCCATAAAGAAGGCACTGAAGCTTTCTTT,CASSRGTHKEGTEAFF
.,few,TRBJ1-2,TRBV5-1,TGCGCCAGCAGCGAGGGGTGGGATGGCTACACCTTC,CASSEGWDGYTF
.,.,TRBJ2-1,TRBV7-2,TGTGCCAGCAGCCCCCGGACTGCCTCCTACAATGAGCAGTTCTTC,CASSPRTASYNEQFF
.,.,TRBJ1-1,TRBV29-1,TGCAGCCTAAAAGCGGGGAACACTGAAGCTTTCTTT,CSLKAGNTEAFF
.,few,TRBJ1-1,TRBV6-6,TGTGCCAGCACCCTCCTCGGCGGGGGGCTAGGCACTGAAGCTTTCTTT,CASTLLGGGLGTEAFF
.,.,TRBJ2-3,TRBV5-1,TGCGCCAGCAGCTTGGGCCCAAGCACAGATACGCAGTATTTT,CASSLGPSTDTQYF
.,.,TRBJ2-3,TRBV4-1,TGCGCCAGCAGCCAATCGGGACTCGACACAGATACGCAGTATTTT,CASSQSGLDTDTQYF
.,once,TRBJ1-4,TRBV6-2/TRBV6-3,TGTGCCAGCACCCCAATCCCACCAGGGGTCACTAATGAAAAACTGTTTTTT,CASTPIPPGVTNEKLFF
.,.,TRBJ2-3,TRBV30,TGTGCCTGGAGTCCCGGCGGTCGAAGAAGGGATACGCAGTATTTT,CAWSPGGRRRDTQYF
.,once,TRBJ2-3,TRBV20-1,TGCAGTGCTAGTGGACAGAACCCCTCCACAGATACGCAGTATTTT,CSASGQNPSTDTQYF
.,.,TRBJ2-7,TRBV27,TGTGCCAGCAGTTTTTCGGACAGTCCCTACGAGCAGTACTTC,CASSFSDSPYEQYF
.,.,TRBJ1-1,TRBV11-1,TGTGCCAGCAGCCTTGAGGGACGGAACACTGAAGCTTTCTTT,CASSLEGRNTEAFF
.,.,TRBJ2-3,TRBV7-2,TGTGCCAGCAGCCCTGACAGGTCAGATACGCAGTATTTT,CASSPDRSDTQYF
TRBD2,.,TRBJ2-1,TRBV19,TGTGCCAGTAGTACCCCCGGGACTAGCCTATACAATGAGCAGTTCTTC,CASSTPGTSLYNEQFF
TRBD1,.,TRBJ1-1,TRBV3-1/TRBV3-2,TGTGCCAGCAGCCCGGGACAGAAAGCTTTCTTT,CASSPGQKAFF
.,.,TRBJ1-1,TRBV21-1,TGTGCCAGCAGCAAAGGGGGGAACACTGAAGCTTTCTTT,CASSKGGNTEAFF
.,.,TRBJ2-7,TRBV11-2,TGTGCCAGCAGCTTAGAGATAGCGGCATCCTACGAGCAGTACTTC,CASSLEIAASYEQYF
TRBD1,.,TRBJ2-1,TRBV5-4,TGTGCCAGCAGCTCAAGGAACGACAGGGGGACTGGCAATGAGCAGTTCTTC,CASSSRNDRGTGNEQFF
.,.,TRBJ2-7,TRBV4-3,TGCGCCAGCAGCCAAGACTTAACAAACCTCTACGAGCAGTACTTC,CASSQDLTNLYEQYF
.,once,TRBJ2-7,TRBV6-5,TGTGCCAGCAGCACAACTTCCGAGCAGTACTTC,CASSTTSEQYF
.,.,TRBJ1-1,TRBV3-1/TRBV3-2,TGTGCCAGCAGCCAAGATAAACCCTCAGTGAACACTGAAGCTTTCTTT,CASSQDKPSVNTEAFF
.,.,TRBJ1-1,TRBV7-3,TGTGCCAGCAGCTTGGACAGATTGAACACTGAAGCTTTCTTT,CASSLDRLNTEAFF
TRBD2,.,TRBJ2-1,TRBV2,TGTGCCAGCAGTGATTGGGCGGGAGGGTCCGATGAGCAGTTCTTC,CASSDWAGGSDEQFF
.,.,TRBJ1-4,TRBV30,TGTGCCTGGAGTCGGGCGGGAGGGGTGGCTGAAAAACTGTTTTTT,CAWSRAGGVAEKLFF
.,.,TRBJ1-1,TRBV7-2,TGTGCCAGCACCCTACAGGGAACTGAAGCTTTCTTT,CASTLQGTEAFF
.,.,TRBJ1-1,TRBV5-6,TGTGCCAGCAGCTTGGCGGCCGACAGTAGCACTGAAGCTTTCTTT,CASSLAADSSTEAFF
TRBD2,.,TRBJ2-3,TRBV29-1,TGCAGCGGTGGGACTAGCGGGAGCCGAGATACGCAGTATTTT,CSGGTSGSRDTQYF
.,few,TRBJ2-3,TRBV7-9,TGTGCCAGCAGCAAAGAGGTCACAGATACGCAGTATTTT,CASSKEVTDTQYF
.,.,TRBJ2-6,TRBV5-1,TGCGCCAGCAGCTTCCCGACAGATAGCTCTGGGGCCAACGTCCTGACTTTC,CASSFPTDSSGANVLTF
.,.,TRBJ1-4,TRBV19,TGTGCCAGTAAACGGACAGAATTTGAAAAACTGTTTTTT,CASKRTEFEKLFF
.,.,TRBJ2-4,TRBV30,TGCGCCTGGAGTGGCTCATTAGTCCAAAACATTCAGTACTTC,CAWSGSLVQNIQYF
.,medium-sized,TRBJ2-5,TRBV7-3,TGTGCCAGCAGCTTATGGGGCCACTTTGGGGAGACCCAGTACTTC,CASSLWGHFGETQYF
TRBD2,few,TRBJ2-2,TRBV2,TGTGCCAGTGAGCGGGAGGGCCCTGACGGGGAGCTGTTTTTT,CASEREGPDGELFF
TRBD2,.,TRBJ2-1,TRBV4-2,TGTGCCAGCAGCCCCCCCGGCGGTGGCGGGAGGGCCGCGAATGAGCAGTTCTTC,CASSPPGGGGRAANEQFF
.,few,TRBJ2-7,TRBV28,TGTGCCAGCAGTTCCCTTAAGGACAGAGGCTACGAGCAGTACTTC,CASSSLKDRGYEQYF
TRBD1,.,TRBJ1-2,TRBV27,TGTGCCAGCAGTCGAGAGAAACCGGGACAGGGCGCCTATGGCTACACCTTC,CASSREKPGQGAYGYTF
TRBD2,.,TRBJ2-1,TRBV10-1,TGCGCCAGCAGTGAGGTAGGGCCGGGACTAATGAATGAGCAGTTCTTC,CASSEVGPGLMNEQFF
TRBD2,.,TRBJ2-3,TRBV10-3,TGTGCCATCAGTGAGTCGGCGGGGGAGATAGATACGCAGTATTTT,CAISESAGEIDTQYF
.,.,TRBJ2-1,TRBV3-1/TRBV3-2,TGTGCCAGCAGCCAACCCCGGTTGGACAATGAGCAGTTCTTC,CASSQPRLDNEQFF
TRBD1,once,TRBJ1-1,TRBV5-1,TGCGCCAGCAGCTTTGGGACAGGGAATTCCCTTGAAGCTTTCTTT,CASSFGTGNSLEAFF
.,.,TRBJ2-7,TRBV19,TGTGCCAGTAGTATTATTCCCGGGACAAGGGAGCAGTACTTC,CASSIIPGTREQYF
.,few,TRBJ2-2,TRBV3-1/TRBV3-2,TGTGCCAGCAGCCTACTTACCAGCACCGGGGAGCTGTTTTTT,CASSLLTSTGELFF
TRBD2,.,TRBJ2-3,TRBV5-1,TGCGCCAGCAGCTTTCTTATAGCGGGGGCCACAGATACGCAGTATTTT,CASSFLIAGATDTQYF
.,few,TRBJ1-1,TRBV3-1/TRBV3-2,TGTGCCAGCAGCCCTACCCGGAACACTGAAGCTTTCTTT,CASSPTRNTEAFF
TRBD1,.,TRBJ2-7,TRBV7-3,TGTGCCAGCAGCTACAGGGGGGAGTACGAGCAGTACTTC,CASSYRGEYEQYF
TRBD2,.,TRBJ2-7,TRBV7-2,TGTGCCAGCAGCTTTGGGGGAGGGCCCTACGAGCAGTACTTC,CASSFGGGPYEQYF
.,.,TRBJ1-1,TRBV9,TGTGCCAGCAGCCCACCTCTGAATGCTGAAGCTTTCTTT,CASSPPLNAEAFF
TRBD1,.,TRBJ2-1,TRBV28,TGTGCCAGCAGACCGGACAGGTACAATGAGCAGTTCTTC,CASRPDRYNEQFF
.,.,TRBJ1-1,TRBV6-5,TGTGCCAGCAGTTACGGGGGGGGCACTGAAGCTTTCTTT,CASSYGGGTEAFF